These 25 T cell receptor beta chains originate from one sample sequenced in a study of blood T cell repertoires in COVID-19. TCRdb's copy holds only in-frame clones and misses some; the assay was immunoSEQ multiplex PCR. The sample carries over 450,000 clones, roughly 89% recorded once. The sequenced material came from peripheral blood. All receptors come from a woman aged 45-60 years with COVID-19, enrolled during active disease.

CDR3 loop: CASSPGDSGLQYF. DNA of the CDR3: TGTGCCAGCTCACCAGGGGACAGTGGACTTCAGTACTTC. The gene calls are TRBV18 and TRBJ2-4; 7 bases line up with TRBD1. V gave up 2 bases and J gave up 11 bases; unmatched junction bases: 6. Germline V gives CDR1 KGHSH, CDR2 LQKENI. CDR3 length: 13 amino acids.

The gene calls are TRBV21-1 and TRBJ2-1; the table names TRBD1, a call not compared with the DNA. TRBV21-1 is a documented pseudogene. CDR3 size: 17 residues. In DNA, the CDR3 is TGTGCCAGCAGCCGTGATCGGGACACCTTTATGTACAATGAGCAGTTCTTC. It codes for CASSRDRDTFMYNEQFF.

The chain carries TRBV2 and TRBJ2-2; maybe TRBD2 (6 bases). V was clipped by 10 bases and J by 0 bases, with 15 bases between them. CDR1 SNHLY and CDR2 FYNNEI come from the germline V gene. The CDR3 extends over 15 amino acids. CDR3 loop: CATDWAGSNTGELFF. Here the CDR3 DNA reads TGTGCCACCGACTGGGCGGGGTCGAACACCGGGGAGCTGTTTTTT. The whole variable domain, remainder taken from reference TRBV2 and TRBJ2-2, is EPEVTQTPSHQVTQMGQEVILRCVPISNHLYFYWYRQILGQKVEFLVSFYNNEISEKSEIFDDQFSVERPDGSNFTLKIRSTKLEDSAMYFCATDWAGSNTGELFFGEGSRLTVL.

The chain carries TRBV4-1 and TRBJ2-7; D gene unclear. Per germline, CDR1 MGHRA and CDR2 YSYEKL. The CDR3 runs 12 residues. V was clipped by 0 bases and J by 5 bases, with 5 bases between them. DNA of the CDR3: TGCGCCAGCAGCCAAGATTTAGACGAGCAGTACTTC. This sequence encodes CASSQDLDEQYF.

The chain couples TRBV19 to TRBJ2-1, with 8 bases lining up with TRBD2. There are 15 residues in the CDR3. V dropped 5 bases and J dropped 2; count of bases not matched to a gene: 5. Germline CDR1 and CDR2: LNHDA and SQIVND (reference sequence). The CDR3: CASSSVAGTYNEQFF. The DNA of the CDR3 is TGTGCCAGTAGTTCCGTAGCGGGGACCTACAATGAGCAGTTCTTC.

The V call is TRBV18, the J call TRBJ2-1, with 10 nucleotides matching TRBD1. The CDR3 loop spans 17 amino acids. Germline CDR1 KGHSH, CDR2 LQKENI. The V gene end was trimmed by 4 bases and the J gene end by 9 bases; junction bases not matched to a gene: 15. CDR3: CASSREFRTGGLGEQFF. The CDR3 DNA follows: TGTGCCAGCTCACGAGAGTTCCGGACAGGGGGTTTGGGTGAGCAGTTCTTC.

The CDR3 DNA sequence: TGTGCCAGCAGCAAAGAGCAGCGGGGGGTAAACACCGGGGAGCTGTTTTTT. This translates into CASSKEQRGVNTGELFF. The chain links TRBV21-1 to TRBJ2-2; the table's TRBD2 call for D was not verified on the DNA. TRBV21-1 is a known pseudogene. The CDR3 runs to 17 residues.

The chain is built from TRBV2 and TRBJ1-2, with a possible D match to TRBD1 (5 bases). The germline V and J ends were trimmed by 5 bases and 0 bases, with 13 bases remaining between them. In germline, CDR1 is SNHLY, CDR2 FYNNEI. The length of the CDR3 is 15 residues. CDR3 residues: CASSTLGVSNYGYTF. The CDR3 DNA sequence: TGTGCCAGCAGTACCCTAGGGGTCTCTAACTATGGCTACACCTTC. Drawing the rest from reference TRBV2 and TRBJ1-2, the complete variable domain is EPEVTQTPSHQVTQMGQEVILRCVPISNHLYFYWYRQILGQKVEFLVSFYNNEISEKSEIFDDQFSVERPDGSNFTLKIRSTKLEDSAMYFCASSTLGVSNYGYTFGSGTRLTVV.

As regards this clone: This sample includes further DNA sequences coding for the same CDR3. The V and J genes are TRBV19 and TRBJ1-1; D is unclear. Trimming shortened V by 0 bases and J by 1 base, and 3 bases separated the two germline ends. The CDR3 totals 13 residues. Germline CDR1 is LNHDA and CDR2 is SQIVND (reference sequence). The CDR3 reads CASSIERNTEAFF. CDR3 in DNA: TGTGCCAGTAGTATAGAGCGGAACACTGAAGCTTTCTTT.

V gene TRBV12-5 combines with J gene TRBJ1-4; D ambiguous. Trimming removed 3 bases from V and 11 bases from J, with 10 bases in between. Germline V gene lookup returns CDR1 LGHNT and CDR2 FRNRAP. The length of the CDR3 is 12 residues. This CDR3 is CASGFGTEKLFF. The CDR3 nucleotides are TGTGCTAGTGGTTTCGGCACAGAGAAACTGTTTTTT.

V is TRBV19 and J is TRBJ2-4, with a tentative D call TRBD2 (7 bases). The CDR3 spans 15 residues. The V end lost 6 bases, the J end lost 3 bases, and 15 bases lay between the germline ends. Germline assignment: CDR1 LNHDA and CDR2 SQIVND (reference sequence). The DNA of the CDR3 is TGTGCCAGTAGGGCCCGGGGGGCCGGCAAAAACATTCAGTACTTC. It yields the protein CASRARGAGKNIQYF.

There are a few counts of this clone. The CDR3 loop is CASTSGTQLATGELFF. The CDR3 DNA sequence: TGTGCCAGCACTTCCGGGACACAATTAGCCACCGGGGAGCTGTTTTTT. This sequence joins TRBV6-6 and TRBJ2-2, with D perhaps TRBD1 (6 bases). The V end lost 7 bases, the J end lost 4 bases, and 19 bases lay between the germline ends. CDR3 length equals 16 residues. Looked up from germline, CDR1 is MNHNY and CDR2 is SVGAGI (reference sequence).

Only one count was recorded for this clone. This rearrangement joins TRBV5-1 to TRBJ2-6; 12 nucleotides align to TRBD1. This CDR3 region has 19 residues. The germline CDR1 and CDR2 sequences are SGHRS and YFSETQ. The V segment lost 0 bases and the J segment 2 bases; nucleotides outside the gene matches: 6. CDR3: CASSLGHGTGGTGANVLTF. CDR3 coding DNA: TGCGCCAGCAGCTTGGGTCATGGGACAGGGGGCACTGGGGCCAACGTCCTGACTTTC.

CDR3 nucleotide sequence: TGTGCCAGCAGCCCAAGGACAGGGGGGACGGGGGGCTACACCTTC. Translated: CASSPRTGGTGGYTF. The chain combines TRBV7-8 with TRBJ1-2; 10 positions agree with TRBD1. Germline CDR1 is SGHVS and CDR2 is FQNEAQ. The CDR3 totals 15 residues. Trimming cost V 5 bases and J 8 bases; bases outside gene matches: 11. The full variable domain, in which reference TRBV7-8 and TRBJ1-2 provide the parts outside the CDR3, is GAGVSQSPRYKVAKRGQDVALRCDPISGHVSLFWYQQALGQGPEFLTYFQNEAQLDKSGLPSDRFFAERPEGSVSTLKIQRTQQEDSAVYLCASSPRTGGTGGYTFGSGTRLTVV.

CDR3 in amino acids: CSANPDREAFF. DNA of the CDR3: TGCAGTGCTAACCCCGACAGGGAAGCTTTCTTT. The gene calls are TRBV20-1 and TRBJ1-1; maybe TRBD1 (6 bases). Trimming removed 4 bases at V and 8 bases at J, with 11 bases between. The germline CDR1 and CDR2 sequences are DFQATT and SNEGSKA (reference sequence). The CDR3 has 11 residues.

This chain joins TRBV5-5 and TRBJ1-2, with TRBD1 identical over 8 bases. CDR1 and CDR2 (germline): SGHKS, YYEKEE (reference sequence). V lost 4 bases and J lost 0; bases outside the gene matches: 2. The CDR3 is 14 residues long. The CDR3 region has the DNA TGTGCCAGCAGCCTGGACAGGGCTAACTATGGCTACACCTTC. It encodes CASSLDRANYGYTF.

The chain employs TRBV9 and TRBJ1-2, with 7 bases lining up with TRBD1. This CDR3 is built from 17 residues. The V gene end was trimmed by 4 bases and the J gene end by 6 bases; junction bases not matched to a gene: 18. CDR1 and CDR2 (germline): SGDLS, YYNGEE. CDR3 sequence (DNA): TGTGCCAGCAGCCCACGGGACAGTCGCTTGGGGCGGGATGGCTACACCTTC. Translation gives CASSPRDSRLGRDGYTF.

The genes are TRBV5-5 and TRBJ2-1; 8 bases agree with TRBD1. Germline V gene data show CDR1 as SGHKS and CDR2 as YYEKEE (reference sequence). J lost 5 bases, V lost 4 bases, and 5 bases had no gene match. The CDR3 has 14 residues. In nucleotides, the CDR3 is TGTGCCAGCAGCCAGACAGGGGCCCACAATGAGCAGTTCTTC. As protein: CASSQTGAHNEQFF.

This clone was recorded a few times. V is TRBV7-9 and J is TRBJ1-4; TRBD1 might be the D (6 bases). V lost 5 bases to trimming and J lost 4 bases, with 11 bases between them. The CDR3 length is 14 residues. Germline V CDR1 and CDR2: SEHNR, FQNEAQ (reference sequence). The CDR3 is CASSLDRLNEKLFF. The CDR3 DNA reads TGTGCCAGCAGCCTGGACAGACTTAATGAAAAACTGTTTTTT.

The chain is built from TRBV10-2 and TRBJ2-1, with D uncertain. V dropped 3 bases and J dropped 0 bases, with 6 bases sitting between them. Germline V lookup: CDR1 WSHSY, CDR2 SAAADI. The CDR3 runs to 14 residues. The CDR3 DNA is TGCGCCAGCAGTGACCTGGCCTCCTACAATGAGCAGTTCTTC. This codes for CASSDLASYNEQFF.

As for this clone: This sample includes further DNA sequences coding for the same CDR3. The chain combines TRBV30 with TRBJ1-5; tentatively, D is TRBD1 (5 bases). Trimming removed 2 bases at V and 2 bases at J, with 7 bases between. The CDR3 runs 13 residues. Germline V gene sequence: CDR1 GTSNPN, CDR2 SVGIG (reference sequence). DNA of the CDR3: TGTGCCTGGAGTTCGGGGGGCAATCAGCCCCAGCATTTT. Amino acid sequence: CAWSSGGNQPQHF.

This chain uses TRBV5-5 with TRBJ2-7; D might be TRBD2 (6 bases). CDR3 length: 16 amino acids. The V end lost 1 base, the J end lost 0 bases, and 14 bases lay between the germline ends. Germline assignment: CDR1 SGHKS and CDR2 YYEKEE (reference sequence). This chain's CDR3 is CASSLLPGDPSYEQYF. CDR3 coding DNA: TGTGCCAGCAGCTTGTTACCGGGGGACCCCTCCTACGAGCAGTACTTC. The variable domain in full, completed from reference TRBV5-5 and TRBJ2-7, reads DAGVTQSPTHLIKTRGQQVTLRCSPISGHKSVSWYQQVLGQGPQFIFQYYEKEERGRGNFPDRFSARQFPNYSSELNVNALLLGDSALYLCASSLLPGDPSYEQYFGPGTRLTVT.

This sequence joins TRBV3-1 (or the pseudogene TRBV3-2) and TRBJ2-2, with a tentative D call TRBD2 (5 bases). This CDR3 is built from 15 residues. Trimming removed 0 bases from V and 6 bases from J, with 11 bases in between. Germline loops: CDR1 LGHDT, CDR2 YNNKEL (reference sequence). CDR3 sequence: CASSQDRRAAGELFF. The CDR3 region has the DNA TGTGCCAGCAGCCAAGACAGGAGAGCGGCCGGGGAGCTGTTTTTT.

The CDR3 DNA reads TGTGCCAGCAGTTTCGGACTAGCGGGGGGGTTCTCGGAGACCCAGTACTTC. Amino acids: CASSFGLAGGFSETQYF. This chain joins TRBV6-2 or TRBV6-3 and TRBJ2-5; 15 nucleotides match TRBD2. This CDR3 comprises 17 residues. In germline, CDR1 is MNHEY, CDR2 SVGEGT. The V and J ends lost 4 bases and 5 bases, in that order; junction bases with no gene match: 8.

V is TRBV7-9 and J is TRBJ1-1; no reliable D call. V gave up 5 bases and J gave up 5 bases, with 18 bases separating them. This CDR3 region has 15 residues. Germline CDR1 and CDR2: SEHNR and FQNEAQ (reference sequence). CDR3 loop: CASSPTMARRTEAFF. For the CDR3, the DNA is TGTGCCAGCAGCCCAACCATGGCACGGCGGACTGAAGCTTTCTTT. Based on the CDR3 plus reference TRBV7-9 and TRBJ1-1, the full variable domain is DTGVSQNPRHKITKRGQNVTFRCDPISEHNRLYWYRQTLGQGPEFLTYFQNEAQLEKSRLLSDRFSAERPKGSFSTLEIQRTEQGDSAMYLCASSPTMARRTEAFFGQGTRLTVV.